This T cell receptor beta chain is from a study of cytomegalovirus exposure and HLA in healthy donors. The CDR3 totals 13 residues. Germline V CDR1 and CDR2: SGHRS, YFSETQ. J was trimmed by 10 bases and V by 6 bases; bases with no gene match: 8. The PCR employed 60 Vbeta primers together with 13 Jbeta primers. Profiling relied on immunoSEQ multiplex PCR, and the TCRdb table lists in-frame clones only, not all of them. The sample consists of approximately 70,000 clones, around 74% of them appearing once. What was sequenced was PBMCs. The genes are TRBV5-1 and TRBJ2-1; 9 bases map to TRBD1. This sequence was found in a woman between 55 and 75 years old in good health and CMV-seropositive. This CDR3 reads CASKPDRGQEQFF. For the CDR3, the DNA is TGCGCCAGCAAGCCGGACAGGGGCCAAGAGCAGTTCTTC.